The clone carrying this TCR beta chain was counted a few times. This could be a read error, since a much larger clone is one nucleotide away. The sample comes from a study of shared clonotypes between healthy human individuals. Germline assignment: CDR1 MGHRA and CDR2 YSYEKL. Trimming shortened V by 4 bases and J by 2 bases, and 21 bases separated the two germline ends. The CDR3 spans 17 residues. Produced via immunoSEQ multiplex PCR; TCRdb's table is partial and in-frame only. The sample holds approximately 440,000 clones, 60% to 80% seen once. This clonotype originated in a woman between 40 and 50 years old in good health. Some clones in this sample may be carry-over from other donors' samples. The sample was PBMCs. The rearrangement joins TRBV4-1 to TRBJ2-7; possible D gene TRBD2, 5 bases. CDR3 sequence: CASSPSVAPVSPYEQYF. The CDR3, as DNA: TGCGCCAGCAGCCCCTCCGTAGCGCCGGTTAGCCCCTACGAGCAGTACTTC.